What follows are 20 T cell receptor beta chains derived from one specimen sequenced in a study of T cell changes during pregnancy in multiple sclerosis. The repertoire was sequenced with immunoSEQ multiplex PCR; TCRdb's copy has only in-frame clones and lacks some. This repertoire shows more than 35,000 clones, more than 70% found once; its top ten account for 0.75% to 0.9%. This specimen consisted of CD4+ T cells from peripheral blood mononuclear cells, obtained after pregnancy. The receptor source for this set is a female donor in good health, enrolled as a control in a pregnancy study.

The chain couples TRBV19 to TRBJ2-3; 8 positions agree with TRBD2. CDR3 size: 15 residues. Trimming at V came to 1 base and at J to 4 bases, leaving 4 bases not matched to a gene. From germline, CDR1 is LNHDA and CDR2 SQIVND (reference sequence). In nucleotides, the CDR3 is TGTGCCAGTAGTATAGCGGGAGCGGGAGCAGATACGCAGTATTTT. Translation gives CASSIAGAGADTQYF.

This chain uses TRBV2 with TRBJ1-6, with unresolved D. Germline V lookup: CDR1 SNHLY, CDR2 FYNNEI. V lost 1 base to trimming and J lost 5 bases, with 9 bases between them. This CDR3 comprises 15 residues. The CDR3 DNA follows: TGTGCCAGCAGTGAAGTCGGGGTTAATAATTCACCCCTCCACTTT. This sequence encodes CASSEVGVNNSPLHF.

The sample holds a few counts of this clone. The chain recombines TRBV18 with TRBJ2-7, with TRBD1 matching 9 bases. Unmatched junction bases numbered 7, after V lost 2 bases and J lost 5 bases. The CDR3 has 15 amino acids. The germline V gene has CDR1 KGHSH and CDR2 LQKENI. This chain's CDR3 is CASSPNAGQGHEQYF. The CDR3 region has the DNA TGTGCCAGCTCACCAAATGCCGGACAGGGGCACGAGCAGTACTTC.

The CDR3 DNA sequence: TGTGCCAGCAGTTACGTTGCGGGAGACTACGAGCAGTACTTC. Translated, it gives CASSYVAGDYEQYF. The V gene is TRBV6-5, the J gene TRBJ2-7, with 7 bases matching TRBD2. This CDR3 is built from 14 residues. V shed 2 bases and J 3 bases; nucleotides not matched to a gene: 4. Looked up from germline, CDR1 is MNHEY and CDR2 is SVGAGI.

This clone has just a few counts. V is TRBV11-1 and J is TRBJ2-1, with D possibly being TRBD2 (6 bases). This CDR3 region has 15 residues. Germline-derived CDR1 and CDR2 are SGHAT and FQDESV (reference sequence). The V end lost 1 base, the J end lost 2 bases, and 9 bases lay between the germline ends. The CDR3 nucleotides read TGTGCCAGCAGCTTAGTGGGGGGAACCTACAATGAGCAGTTCTTC. This codes for CASSLVGGTYNEQFF.

The chain combines TRBV2 with TRBJ1-5; 9 nucleotides align to TRBD1. This CDR3 is built from 15 residues. Germline V lookup: CDR1 SNHLY, CDR2 FYNNEI. V lost 6 bases to trimming and J lost 3 bases; unmatched junction nucleotides: 6. The CDR3 sequence: CASRRTGETNQPQHF. In DNA form, the CDR3 reads TGTGCCAGCAGGAGGACAGGGGAGACCAATCAGCCCCAGCATTTT.

V and J are TRBV14 and TRBJ2-1, with 7 bases aligning to TRBD2. This CDR3 has 16 amino acids. The ends lost 1 base at V and 4 bases at J; junction bases unmatched: 7. CDR1 and CDR2 (germline): SGHDN, FVKESK. The CDR3 nucleotides are TGTGCCAGCAGCCAAGTTCCAGCGGGGAGATACAATGAGCAGTTCTTC. It yields the protein CASSQVPAGRYNEQFF.

V is TRBV5-8 and J is TRBJ1-5; weak D call: TRBD1 (6 bases). Germline values: CDR1 SGHTS, CDR2 YDEGEE. The CDR3 runs to 14 residues. V dropped 4 bases and J dropped 7 bases, with 15 bases sitting between them. The DNA of the CDR3 is TGTGCCAGCAGCCCCGGCCAGGGGACGCAGCCCCAGCATTTT. Protein sequence: CASSPGQGTQPQHF.

The chain uses TRBV19 and TRBJ2-3; D is perhaps TRBD1 (6 bases). With 7 bases removed from V and 4 bases from J, the gap between germline ends came to 12 bases. Germline V lookup: CDR1 LNHDA, CDR2 SQIVND (reference sequence). The CDR3 contains 13 residues. CDR3 amino acids: CASMGRGADTQYF. CDR3 sequence (DNA): TGTGCCAGTATGGGCAGGGGCGCAGATACGCAGTATTTT.

In this sample, this clone turned up a few times. V is TRBV7-9 and J is TRBJ1-6, with D uncertain. The CDR3 totals 12 residues. Looked up from germline, CDR1 is SEHNR and CDR2 is FQNEAQ (reference sequence). The ends were cut back, 3 bases at V and 10 bases at J, with 7 bases in the middle. CDR3 loop: CASSFKLSPLHF. Written as DNA, the CDR3 is TGTGCCAGCAGCTTCAAGCTCTCACCCCTCCACTTT.

V gene TRBV5-1 combines with J gene TRBJ2-3, with 8 nucleotides matching TRBD1. This CDR3 region has 16 residues. CDR1 SGHRS and CDR2 YFSETQ come from the germline V gene. Trimming took 2 bases from V and 1 from J; bases not matched to a gene: 6. The CDR3 coding sequence is TGCGCCAGCAGCTTATCACAGGGGGTCGGCACAGATACGCAGTATTTT. Protein sequence: CASSLSQGVGTDTQYF.

The rearrangement links TRBV9 to TRBJ2-2, with a weak D call TRBD1 (5 bases). Trimming took 0 bases from V and 0 from J, leaving 18 bases between them. Per germline, CDR1 SGDLS and CDR2 YYNGEE. This CDR3 has 19 amino acids. For the CDR3, the DNA is TGTGCCAGCAGCGTAGCTCTTACAGGCGGCTTTACGAACACCGGGGAGCTGTTTTTT. Its translation: CASSVALTGGFTNTGELFF.

The gene calls are TRBV27 and TRBJ1-6, with D perhaps TRBD1 (6 bases). CDR1 and CDR2 from the germline V gene are MNHEY and SMNVEV (reference sequence). Trimming stripped 6 bases from V and 6 bases from J, with 18 bases between. The CDR3 is 16 amino acids. The CDR3, as DNA: TGTGCCAGCAGGGTGACAGGCAGAAGAGGTAATTCACCCCTCCACTTT. It is translated as CASRVTGRRGNSPLHF.

V and J are TRBV7-2 and TRBJ2-7; 7 bases are a match to TRBD2. V was clipped by 2 bases and J by 3 bases; unmatched bases: 16. The germline V gene has CDR1 SGHTA and CDR2 FQGNSA. This CDR3 region has 18 residues. CDR3 protein: CASSLFNMASGRFYEQYF. The DNA for the CDR3 is TGTGCCAGCAGCTTATTCAATATGGCTAGCGGTCGTTTCTACGAGCAGTACTTC.

The chain joins TRBV4-3 to TRBJ2-1, with TRBD2 matching 9 bases. The CDR3 runs to 17 residues. Germline trimming cut 1 base from V and 8 bases from J; bases unmatched to any gene: 12. Germline V lookup: CDR1 LGHNA, CDR2 YSLEER. The CDR3 spells CASSQGGGASGVDEQFF. CDR3 DNA: TGCGCCAGCAGCCAAGGGGGAGGAGCTAGCGGGGTTGATGAGCAGTTCTTC.

This clone was detected a few times. The chain links TRBV6-6 to TRBJ1-6; the D gene is possibly TRBD1 (5 bases). Trimming shortened V by 4 bases and J by 10 bases, and 17 bases separated the two germline ends. Germline CDR1 and CDR2: MNHNY and SVGAGI (reference sequence). The CDR3 runs 15 residues. This CDR3 is CASSLGGPLASPLHF. In DNA form, the CDR3 reads TGTGCCAGCAGTTTGGGGGGTCCTTTAGCGTCACCCCTCCACTTT.

This rearrangement joins TRBV5-1 to TRBJ2-2, with D perhaps matching TRBD2 (5 bases). The ends were cut back, 5 bases at V and 0 bases at J, with 8 bases in the middle. From germline, CDR1 is SGHRS and CDR2 YFSETQ. This CDR3 comprises 14 residues. CDR3 in DNA: TGCGCCAGCAGGGACTCGACGAACACCGGGGAGCTGTTTTTT. Translated, it gives CASRDSTNTGELFF.

The chain couples TRBV9 to TRBJ2-5; D is possibly TRBD2 (5 bases). The germline V and J ends were trimmed by 4 bases and 0 bases, with 13 bases remaining between them. Germline V gives CDR1 SGDLS, CDR2 YYNGEE. CDR3 size: 15 residues. The CDR3: CASSYSASYQETQYF. The CDR3, as DNA: TGTGCCAGCAGCTATAGCGCGAGCTACCAAGAGACCCAGTACTTC. Together with reference TRBV9 and TRBJ2-5, the CDR3 gives the full variable domain: DSGVTQTPKHLITATGQRVTLRCSPRSGDLSVYWYQQSLDQGLQFLIQYYNGEERAKGNILERFSAQQFPDLHSELNLSSLELGDSALYFCASSYSASYQETQYFGPGTRLLVL.

The chain employs TRBV10-3 and TRBJ2-7; D is perhaps TRBD1 (6 bases). Trimming removed 6 bases at V and 6 bases at J, with 15 bases between. The germline V gene encodes CDR1 ENHRY and CDR2 SYGVKD. CDR3 length equals 13 residues. This CDR3 reads CAISARDKGEQYF. CDR3 DNA: TGTGCCATCAGCGCTCGGGACAAGGGCGAGCAGTACTTC.

The rearrangement uses TRBV7-6 and TRBJ2-7; a weak D match, TRBD1 (5 bases). The CDR3 consists of 13 residues. Trimming cost V 4 bases and J 5 bases, with 12 bases left between them. Germline assignment: CDR1 SGHVS and CDR2 FNYEAQ. The CDR3 nucleotides are TGTGCCAGCAGCTCCTACAGGAAAAACGAGCAGTACTTC. Translating gives CASSSYRKNEQYF. Complete variable domain (other parts from reference TRBV7-6 and TRBJ2-7): GAGVSQSPRYKVTKRGQDVALRCDPISGHVSLYWYRQALGQGPEFLTYFNYEAQQDKSGLPNDRFSAERPEGSISTLTIQRTEQRDSAMYRCASSSYRKNEQYFGPGTRLTVT.